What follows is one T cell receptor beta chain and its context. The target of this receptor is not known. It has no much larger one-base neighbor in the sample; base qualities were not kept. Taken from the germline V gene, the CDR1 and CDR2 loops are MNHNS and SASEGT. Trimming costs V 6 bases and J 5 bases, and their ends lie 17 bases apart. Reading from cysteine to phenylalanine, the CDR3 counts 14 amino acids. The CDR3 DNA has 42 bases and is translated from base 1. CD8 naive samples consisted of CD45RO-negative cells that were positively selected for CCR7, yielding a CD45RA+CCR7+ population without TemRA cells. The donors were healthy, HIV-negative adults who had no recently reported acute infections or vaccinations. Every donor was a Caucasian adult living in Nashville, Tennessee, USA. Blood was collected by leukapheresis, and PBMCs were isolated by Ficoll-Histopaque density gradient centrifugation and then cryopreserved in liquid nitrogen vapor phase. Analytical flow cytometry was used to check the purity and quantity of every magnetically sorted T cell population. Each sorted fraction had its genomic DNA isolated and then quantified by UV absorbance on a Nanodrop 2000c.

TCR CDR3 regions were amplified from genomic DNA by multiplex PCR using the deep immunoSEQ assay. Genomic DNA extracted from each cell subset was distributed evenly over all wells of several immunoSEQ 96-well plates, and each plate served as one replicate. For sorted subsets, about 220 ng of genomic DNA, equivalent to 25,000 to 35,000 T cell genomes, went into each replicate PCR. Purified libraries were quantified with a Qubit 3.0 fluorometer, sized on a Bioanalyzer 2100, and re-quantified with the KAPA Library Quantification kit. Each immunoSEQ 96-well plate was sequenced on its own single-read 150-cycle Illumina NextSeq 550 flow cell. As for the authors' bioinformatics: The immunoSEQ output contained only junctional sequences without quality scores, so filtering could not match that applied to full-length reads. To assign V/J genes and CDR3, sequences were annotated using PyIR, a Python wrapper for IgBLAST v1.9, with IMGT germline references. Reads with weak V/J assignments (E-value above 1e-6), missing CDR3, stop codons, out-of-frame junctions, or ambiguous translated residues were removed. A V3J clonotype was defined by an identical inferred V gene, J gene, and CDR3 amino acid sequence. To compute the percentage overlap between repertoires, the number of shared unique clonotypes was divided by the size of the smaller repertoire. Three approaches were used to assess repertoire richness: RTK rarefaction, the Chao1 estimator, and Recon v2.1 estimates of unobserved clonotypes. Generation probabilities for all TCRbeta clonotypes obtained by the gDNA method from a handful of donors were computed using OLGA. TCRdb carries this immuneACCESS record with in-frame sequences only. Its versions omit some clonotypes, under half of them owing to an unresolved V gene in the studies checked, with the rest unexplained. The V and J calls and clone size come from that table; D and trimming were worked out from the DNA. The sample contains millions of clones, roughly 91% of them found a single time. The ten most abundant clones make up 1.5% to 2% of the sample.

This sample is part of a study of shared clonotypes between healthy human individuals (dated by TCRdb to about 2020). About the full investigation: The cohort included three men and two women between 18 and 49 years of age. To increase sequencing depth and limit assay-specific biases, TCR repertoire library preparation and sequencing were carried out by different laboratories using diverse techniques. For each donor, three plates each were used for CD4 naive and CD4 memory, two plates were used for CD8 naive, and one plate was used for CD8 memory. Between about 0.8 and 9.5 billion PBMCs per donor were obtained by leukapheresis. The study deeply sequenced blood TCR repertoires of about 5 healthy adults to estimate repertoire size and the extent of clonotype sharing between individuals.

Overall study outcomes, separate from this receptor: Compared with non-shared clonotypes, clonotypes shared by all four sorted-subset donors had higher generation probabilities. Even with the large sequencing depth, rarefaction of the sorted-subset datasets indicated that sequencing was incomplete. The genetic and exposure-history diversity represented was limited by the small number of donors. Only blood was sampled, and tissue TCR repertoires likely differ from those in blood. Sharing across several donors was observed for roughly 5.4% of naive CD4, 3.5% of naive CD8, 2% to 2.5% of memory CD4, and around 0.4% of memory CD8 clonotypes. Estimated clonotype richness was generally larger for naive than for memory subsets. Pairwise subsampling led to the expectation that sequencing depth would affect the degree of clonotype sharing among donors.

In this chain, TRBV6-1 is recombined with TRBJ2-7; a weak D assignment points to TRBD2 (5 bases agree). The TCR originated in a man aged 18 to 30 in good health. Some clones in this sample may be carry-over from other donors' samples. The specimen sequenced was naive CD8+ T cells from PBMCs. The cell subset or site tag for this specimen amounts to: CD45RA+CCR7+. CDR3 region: CASSGLGPGNEQYF. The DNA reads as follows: TGTGCCAGCAGCGGGCTAGGCCCGGGGAACGAGCAGTACTTC.